Shown below are 6 T cell receptor beta chains from a single sample sequenced in a study of radiotherapy plus CTLA-4 blockade in lung cancer (dated by TCRdb to about 2018). Receptor libraries were prepared by the immunoSEQ multiplex PCR assay. The source is immuneACCESS, and TCRdb retained only in-frame sequences with V and J called. Part of the clones is not carried over; for the studies checked, unresolved V genes explain less than half of this, and the remainder is unexplained. The sample yields tens of thousands of clones; 60% to 80% were counted once. Jointly, the top ten make up 7.5% of the sample. The starting material was peripheral blood, obtained from a patient treated with radiotherapy plus ipilimumab. These receptors were obtained from a human donor with non-small cell lung cancer who had stable disease on radiotherapy plus ipilimumab.

J is TRBJ1-5 and V is TRBV7-8, with D possibly being TRBD1 (5 bases). This CDR3 is 15 amino acids long. The V and J ends lost 1 base and 5 bases respectively, with 12 bases between them. Germline V gene sequence: CDR1 SGHVS, CDR2 FQNEAQ. CDR3 nucleotides: TGTGCCAGCAGCTTAGTGGCCGGGGGAGATCAGCCCCAGCATTTT. Translated, it gives CASSLVAGGDQPQHF.

The CDR3 spells CAWSVNRISNTGELFF. For the CDR3, the DNA is TGTGCCTGGAGTGTAAACAGGATTTCGAACACCGGGGAGCTGTTTTTT. The chain links TRBV30 to TRBJ2-2; tentatively, D is TRBD1 (5 bases). There are 16 residues in the CDR3. Germline V CDR1 and CDR2: GTSNPN, SVGIG (reference sequence). The V end lost 0 bases, the J end lost 0 bases, and 11 bases lay between the germline ends.

The CDR3 reads CASSSGTGDSPLHF. CDR3 sequence (DNA): TGTGCCAGCAGTTCCGGGACAGGGGATTCACCCCTCCACTTT. The chain links TRBV28 to TRBJ1-6; 10 nucleotides match TRBD1. With 4 bases clipped from V and 8 bases from J, the junction kept 2 bases outside the gene matches. The CDR3 extends over 14 amino acids. Germline V gene lookup returns CDR1 MDHEN and CDR2 SYDVKM.

The J gene is TRBJ1-6, the V gene TRBV19; unclear D gene. CDR1 is LNHDA, CDR2 SQIVND, per germline (reference sequence). This CDR3 spans 16 amino acids. Trimming took 6 bases from V and 2 from J, leaving 14 bases between them. The CDR3 sequence: CASRSTPGAYNSPLHF. The CDR3 DNA sequence: TGTGCCAGTAGATCTACTCCGGGAGCCTATAATTCACCCCTCCACTTT.

The chain combines TRBV7-9 with TRBJ2-7, with TRBD1 as a possible D gene (5 bases). Germline V gene lookup returns CDR1 SEHNR and CDR2 FQNEAQ (reference sequence). This CDR3 has 14 amino acids. V lost 5 bases, J lost 2 bases, and 13 bases lay in between. The CDR3 DNA reads as TGTGCCAGCAGCCAAAATACAGGCACCTACGAGCAGTACGTC. This gives the protein CASSQNTGTYEQYV.

For the CDR3, the DNA is TGTGCCAGCAGCTTAGTAAGGCAAGAGACCCAGTACTTC. It codes for CASSLVRQETQYF. This rearrangement joins TRBV7-2 to TRBJ2-5, with unresolved D. Germline V gene lookup returns CDR1 SGHTA and CDR2 FQGNSA. The CDR3 runs to 13 residues. V was clipped by 1 base and J by 2 bases, with 5 bases between them.